This entry is about one T cell receptor (beta chain). The sample belongs to a study of cytomegalovirus exposure and HLA in healthy donors. PCR was performed using 60 Vbeta and 13 Jbeta primers. Assay: immunoSEQ multiplex PCR; the TCRdb copy retains only in-frame clones and omits some. The profile covers under 85,000 clones, with roughly 80% appearing a single time and about 22% taken by the ten largest. Trimming pared 6 bases from V and 8 bases from J, leaving 13 bases between. Germline CDR1 MNHEY, CDR2 SVGAGI. The length of the CDR3 is 12 residues. This receptor was identified in a woman aged 40 to 49 in good health and CMV-seropositive. V and J are TRBV6-5 and TRBJ1-2, with D hard to call. Sample: PBMCs. Written as DNA, the CDR3 is TGTGCCAGCAGCCCAGGCCCCGCGGGCTACACCTTC. Protein sequence: CASSPGPAGYTF.